These 7 T cell receptor beta chains were sequenced from one sample in a study of blood T cell repertoires in COVID-19. The repertoire was sequenced with immunoSEQ multiplex PCR; TCRdb's copy has only in-frame clones and lacks some. The sample includes 390,000 or so clones, 80% to 90% seen only once; the top ten take about 1%. Sequencing was done on a sample of PBMCs or T cells enriched from blood (not recorded which). All receptors come from a man aged 18 to 29 who had recovered from COVID-19.

The chain is built from TRBV28 and TRBJ1-5; a weak D match, TRBD1 (5 bases). Deletions cut 6 bases from V and 4 bases from J, with 19 bases between. The CDR3 covers 16 residues. CDR1 is MDHEN and CDR2 is SYDVKM in the germline V gene. The CDR3 DNA follows: TGTGCCAGCAGCCAAGGGCTTACAGGTGAGAATCAGCCCCAGCATTTT. As protein: CASSQGLTGENQPQHF.

The chain couples TRBV7-2 to TRBJ2-1, with D maybe TRBD2 (5 bases). The V gene's germline CDR1 is SGHTA and CDR2 FQGNSA. V gave up 2 bases and J gave up 6 bases, with 14 bases separating them. CDR3 size: 15 residues. As DNA, the CDR3 is TGTGCCAGCAGCTTAAATCGTCAACTAGGCAATGAGCAGTTCTTC. This sequence encodes CASSLNRQLGNEQFF.

The rearrangement joins TRBV5-5 to TRBJ1-2, with TRBD1 matching over 7 bases. The CDR3 has 20 residues. Per germline, CDR1 SGHKS and CDR2 YYEKEE (reference sequence). Losses at the gene ends were 2 bases for V and 2 bases for J; bases not matched to a gene: 21. CDR3 coding DNA: TGTGCCAGCAGCTTTATTCGGAAGGACAGGCTAAGTGGGTCCAACTATGGCTACACCTTC. It codes for CASSFIRKDRLSGSNYGYTF.

V usage is TRBV5-5 and J usage is TRBJ1-5; D not certain. From germline, CDR1 is SGHKS and CDR2 YYEKEE (reference sequence). The CDR3 has 16 residues. V gave up 0 bases and J gave up 4 bases, with 14 bases separating them. CDR3 coding DNA: TGTGCCAGCAGCTTGGAGTTGATTCCCCGGAATCAGCCCCAGCATTTT. Translation: CASSLELIPRNQPQHF.

The chain uses TRBV5-1 and TRBJ1-3; D remains unclear. From germline, CDR1 is SGHRS and CDR2 YFSETQ. The CDR3 loop spans 15 amino acids. The ends were cut back, 1 base at V and 2 bases at J, with 10 bases in the middle. The CDR3 loop is CASSLYWEPGNTIYF. In DNA, the CDR3 is TGCGCCAGCAGCTTGTATTGGGAGCCTGGAAACACCATATATTTT.

The chain is built from TRBV13 and TRBJ2-2; 8 bases align to TRBD1. Trimming took 5 bases from V and 2 from J; bases not matched to a gene: 13. CDR1 PRHDT and CDR2 FYEKMQ come from the germline V gene (reference sequence). This CDR3 is 18 amino acids long. The CDR3 loop reads CASSGGDTGGVNTGELFF. The CDR3 bases are TGTGCCAGCAGCGGCGGGGATACAGGGGGAGTTAACACCGGGGAGCTGTTTTTT.

This chain joins TRBV30 and TRBJ2-1; 9 bases are shared with TRBD2. Germline V gene lookup returns CDR1 GTSNPN and CDR2 SVGIG (reference sequence). V trimming: 0 bases; J trimming: 9 bases; junction bases outside the gene matches: 12. CDR3 length: 16 amino acids. The CDR3 region has the DNA TGTGCCTGGAGTGTATTTAGCGGGAGTCTGAAGGGTGAGCAGTTCTTC. Translating gives CAWSVFSGSLKGEQFF.